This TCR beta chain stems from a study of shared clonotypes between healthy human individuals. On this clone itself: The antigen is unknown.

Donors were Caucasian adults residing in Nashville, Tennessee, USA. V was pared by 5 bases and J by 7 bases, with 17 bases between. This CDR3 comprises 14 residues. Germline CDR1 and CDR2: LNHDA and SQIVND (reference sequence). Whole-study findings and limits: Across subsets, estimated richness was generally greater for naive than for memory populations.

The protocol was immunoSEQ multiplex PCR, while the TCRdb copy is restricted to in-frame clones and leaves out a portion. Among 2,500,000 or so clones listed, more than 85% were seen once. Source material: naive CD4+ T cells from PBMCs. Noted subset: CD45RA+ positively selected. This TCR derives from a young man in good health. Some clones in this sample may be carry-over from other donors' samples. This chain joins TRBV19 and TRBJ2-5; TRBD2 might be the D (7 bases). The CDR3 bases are TGTGCCAGTAGTCCCGACGGGGGGCTGGGGACCCAGTACTTC. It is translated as CASSPDGGLGTQYF. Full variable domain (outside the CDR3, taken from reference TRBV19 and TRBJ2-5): DGGITQSPKYLFRKEGQNVTLSCEQNLNHDAMYWYRQDPGQGLRLIYYSQIVNDFQKGDIAEGYSVSREKKESFPLTVTSAQKNPTAFYLCASSPDGGLGTQYFGPGTRLLVL.